This T cell receptor (beta chain) was retrieved from a study of identical twins. The length of the CDR3 is 12 residues. Germline-derived CDR1 and CDR2 are SQVTM and ANQGSEA. V dropped 4 bases and J dropped 6; count of bases not matched to a gene: 5. TCRdb independently ran MiXCR on the 5' RACE reads; one entry per CDR3 protein. The sample carries around 690,000 distinct CDR3 sequences, about 20% recorded once. Separately, the same data were catalogued under a study of T cells expressing NK-cell markers.

This chain joins TRBV29-1 and TRBJ2-7, with 8 nucleotides matching TRBD1. This receptor was identified in a woman aged 18-29 years in good health. Source material: PBMCs. The chain's CDR3 is CSVGQGLGEQYF. The CDR3, as DNA: TGCAGCGTTGGACAGGGGCTGGGCGAGCAGTACTTC.